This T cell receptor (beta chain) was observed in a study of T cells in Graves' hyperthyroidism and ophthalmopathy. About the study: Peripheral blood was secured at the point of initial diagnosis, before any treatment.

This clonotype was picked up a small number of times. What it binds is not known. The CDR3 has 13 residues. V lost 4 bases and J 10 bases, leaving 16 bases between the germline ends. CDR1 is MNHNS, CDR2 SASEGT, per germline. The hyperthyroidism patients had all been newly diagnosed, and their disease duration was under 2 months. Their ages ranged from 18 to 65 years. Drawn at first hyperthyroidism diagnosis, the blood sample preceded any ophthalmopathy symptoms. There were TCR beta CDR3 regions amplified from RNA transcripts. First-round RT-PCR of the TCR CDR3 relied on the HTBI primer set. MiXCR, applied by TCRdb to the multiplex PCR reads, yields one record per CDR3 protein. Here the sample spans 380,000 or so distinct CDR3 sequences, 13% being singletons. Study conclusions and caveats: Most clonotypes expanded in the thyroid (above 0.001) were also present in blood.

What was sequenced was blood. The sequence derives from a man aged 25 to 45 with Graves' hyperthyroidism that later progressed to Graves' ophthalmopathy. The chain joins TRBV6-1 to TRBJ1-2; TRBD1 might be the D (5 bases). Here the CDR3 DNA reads TGTGCCAGCAGTGGGGGGGAGTATTTTGACTACACCTTC. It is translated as CASSGGEYFDYTF.